These 11 T cell receptor beta chains originate from one sample sequenced in a study of blood T cell repertoires in COVID-19. Clones were read by immunoSEQ multiplex PCR, and TCRdb kept only the in-frame ones, dropping some. Among fewer than 350,000 clones, about 86% were seen once, and the ten largest hold 4% to 5%. Material for sequencing was PBMCs or T cells enriched from blood (not recorded which). Receptors were obtained from a middle-aged woman with acute COVID-19.

The J gene is TRBJ1-1, the V gene TRBV5-6, with TRBD1 matching over 7 bases. This CDR3 has 14 residues. V lost 0 bases, J lost 7 bases, and 6 bases stayed unmatched. Germline V lookup: CDR1 SGHDT, CDR2 YYEEEE. In nucleotides, the CDR3 is TGTGCCAGCAGCTTGGTACGGCGGGACAGTGAAGCTTTCTTT. Encoded protein: CASSLVRRDSEAFF. The complete variable domain, with remaining parts taken from reference TRBV5-6 and TRBJ1-1, reads DAGVTQSPTHLIKTRGQQVTLRCSPKSGHDTVSWYQQALGQGPQFIFQYYEEEERQRGNFPDRFSGHQFPNYSSELNVNALLLGDSALYLCASSLVRRDSEAFFGQGTRLTVV.

The chain employs TRBV5-1 and TRBJ1-5; TRBD1 aligns across 8 bases. CDR1 SGHRS and CDR2 YFSETQ come from the germline V gene. V trimming: 0 bases; J trimming: 1 base; junction bases outside the gene matches: 21. This CDR3 contains 22 residues. The CDR3 here is CASSLVIIRQGPFYRSNQPQHF. The CDR3 nucleotides read TGCGCCAGCAGCTTGGTCATTATCCGACAGGGGCCCTTCTACCGCAGCAATCAGCCCCAGCATTTT.

The CDR3 DNA sequence: TGTGCCAGCAGGGAAAGGACAGGGGGATATAACTACGAGCAGTACTTC. Its translation is CASRERTGGYNYEQYF. The chain uses TRBV2 and TRBJ2-7; 10 nucleotides line up with TRBD1. The germline CDR1 and CDR2 sequences are SNHLY and FYNNEI. The V and J ends lost 6 bases and 3 bases, in that order; junction bases with no gene match: 11. The CDR3 length is 16 residues.

V gene TRBV5-5 combines with J gene TRBJ2-7, with D possibly matching TRBD2 (7 bases). V lost 2 bases and J 2 bases, leaving 11 bases between the germline ends. The CDR3 has 14 amino acids. Germline CDR1 and CDR2: SGHKS and YYEKEE (reference sequence). CDR3 DNA: TGTGCCAGCAGCTTACGGGGGGCGACCTACGAGCAGTACTTC. Residues: CASSLRGATYEQYF.

The CDR3 reads CASSTGLAGNNEQFF. In nucleotides, the CDR3 is TGTGCCAGCAGCACGGGACTAGCGGGTAACAATGAGCAGTTCTTC. The chain carries TRBV7-2 and TRBJ2-1, with 12 bases fitting TRBD2. The length of the CDR3 is 15 residues. Germline CDR1 SGHTA, CDR2 FQGNSA. Trimming took 5 bases from V and 5 from J; bases not matched to a gene: 4.

J is TRBJ2-7 and V is TRBV5-1, with 11 bases identical to TRBD1. This CDR3 contains 14 residues. The germline V gene has CDR1 SGHRS and CDR2 YFSETQ. Trimming cost V 4 bases and J 5 bases; bases outside gene matches: 5. The CDR3 here is CASSPGTGGHEQYF. For the CDR3, the DNA is TGCGCCAGCAGCCCCGGGACAGGGGGGCACGAGCAGTACTTC. The full variable domain, completed using reference TRBV5-1 and TRBJ2-7, is KAGVTQTPRYLIKTRGQQVTLSCSPISGHRSVSWYQQTPGQGLQFLFEYFSETQRNKGNFPGRFSGRQFSNSRSEMNVSTLELGDSALYLCASSPGTGGHEQYFGPGTRLTVT.

The chain employs TRBV7-6 and TRBJ1-1; no clear D gene. V shed 2 bases and J shed 5 bases, with 15 bases lying between them. This CDR3 has 15 residues. Germline values: CDR1 SGHVS, CDR2 FNYEAQ. The CDR3 region is CASSLSPPPGTEAFF. Here the CDR3 DNA reads TGTGCCAGCAGCTTAAGTCCTCCACCGGGGACTGAAGCTTTCTTT.

The CDR3 DNA reads TGTGCCAGCAGCCGGACAGGGGACAACACTGAAGCTTTCTTT. It yields the protein CASSRTGDNTEAFF. The chain couples TRBV5-6 to TRBJ1-1; 9 bases agree with TRBD1. V shed 4 bases and J 2 bases; nucleotides not matched to a gene: 3. The CDR3 totals 14 residues. CDR1 is SGHDT, CDR2 YYEEEE, per germline.

This sequence joins TRBV19 and TRBJ1-2, with 8 bases matching TRBD1. V dropped 7 bases and J dropped 6; count of bases not matched to a gene: 4. The CDR3 is 12 residues long. Germline V lookup: CDR1 LNHDA, CDR2 SQIVND (reference sequence). The CDR3 reads CASTNRGNGYTF. The CDR3, as DNA: TGTGCCAGTACCAACAGGGGGAATGGCTACACCTTC.

This clone was picked up one time. The chain joins TRBV2 to TRBJ1-1; the D gene is possibly TRBD1 (5 bases). V lost 6 bases, J lost 4 bases, and 15 bases lay in between. Per germline, CDR1 SNHLY and CDR2 FYNNEI. The CDR3 is 14 residues long. The CDR3 protein is CASSGTQRGTEAFF. In DNA, the CDR3 is TGTGCCAGCAGCGGGACTCAGAGGGGCACTGAAGCTTTCTTT.

The J gene is TRBJ1-3, the V gene TRBV5-5, with 10 bases identical to TRBD1. Germline V gene data show CDR1 as SGHKS and CDR2 as YYEKEE (reference sequence). V lost 4 bases and J lost 0; bases outside the gene matches: 7. CDR3 length: 17 residues. DNA of the CDR3: TGTGCCAGCAGCCCAGGACAGGGGGGGATCTCTGGAAACACCATATATTTT. It specifies CASSPGQGGISGNTIYF.